This T cell receptor (beta chain) is from a study of blood T cell repertoires in COVID-19 (dated by TCRdb to about 2020). Looking at the study overall: The collaborator samples originated in the United States, Italy and Spain and spanned the acute and convalescent phases of COVID-19. Samples were obtained from the ongoing ImmuneRACE study (first 160 participants) and from over 1,000 subjects provided by 6 global collaborators. The repertoires were released in a freely available public database intended as a resource for research on the immune response to SARS-CoV-2. Where available, HLA class I and class II types were taken from metadata supplied by the sample provider and were not determined by assay-based typing. Nearly every sample came with metadata listing a de-identified subject ID, COVID-19 status, age in years and sex. The material from the prospective study consisted of cDNA or gDNA derived from T cells, B-cell-depleted T cells, or PBMCs. Deeply sampled blood TCRbeta repertoires from subjects exposed to, actively infected with, or recovered from COVID-19 were included in the dataset. Broader findings and caveats from the paper: The amount of clinical and demographic metadata varied by source and participant and was provided uncurated.

Participants in the prospective study were enrolled through a virtual design, were aged about 18 to 100 years, and lived in roughly 24 United States geographic areas. To assign participants to cohorts, the prospective study relied on clinical history that participants themselves reported in a screening survey and a study questionnaire. For ImmuneRACE Cohort 3, a participant was defined as recovered based on two consecutive negative NP/OP PCR tests, clearance by a healthcare professional, or resolution of symptoms. Each participant in the prospective study had whole blood, serum and a nasopharyngeal or oropharyngeal swab collected by mobile phlebotomists. Participants in the prospective study had the option to provide additional blood draws and questionnaires over an approximately 2-month period. Before DNA extraction, prospective study blood samples were shipped either frozen or at room temperature.

With regard to this clone: Its antigen is not yet known. Nothing much larger sits one base from this clone, and base qualities are not available.

At the junction V is shortened by 2 bases and J by 6 bases, with 16 bases in between. According to the germline V gene, CDR1 reads LGHNA and CDR2 reads YNFKEQ. The CDR3, cysteine through phenylalanine, is 16 amino acids long. Only the CDR3 portion is preserved as DNA: 48 bases, with reading frame beginning at the first base. TCRbeta CDR3 regions were amplified from genomic DNA by means of the immunoSEQ Assay, a bias-controlled multiplex PCR. The authors' analysis ran thus. Within the assay, amplification of reference gene primers was used to estimate how many nucleated cells each sample contained. Sequence reads were collapsed and filtered to measure the absolute abundance of every unique TCRbeta CDR3 rearrangement. Productive Simpson clonality was computed per sample as the square root of Simpson's diversity index over productive rearrangements. TCRdb stores this immuneACCESS table with in-frame sequences only. Part of the clones is absent; in the studies checked, under half of the shortfall reflects unresolved V genes, and no reason is known for the rest. That table furnishes V, J and clone size, whereas the DNA furnished D and trimming. The sample has over 200,000 clones on record, 87% of them singletons. Less than 14% of the sample lies in the top ten.

The sequenced material came from PBMCs or T cells enriched from blood (not recorded which). The chain is encoded by TRBV4-2 joined to TRBJ2-2; the D gene is not confidently resolved. The TCR originated in a man aged 25-40 years who had recovered from COVID-19. The DNA reads as follows: TGTGCCAGCAGCCAAACGGGTCACAACCTCGCCGGGGAGCTGTTTTTT. Its coded protein is CASSQTGHNLAGELFF.